The clone carrying this T cell receptor beta chain was counted only a few times. The antigen remains undetermined. The sample holds other DNA sequences that translate to the same CDR3. The primer mix had 60 Vbeta and 13 Jbeta primers. TCRdb's table, derived via immunoSEQ multiplex PCR, lists solely in-frame clones and lacks some. Of under 200,000 clones listed, roughly 80% are singletons. The source of the sample is a study of cytomegalovirus exposure and HLA in healthy donors. Study-level results: Evidence from a later analysis indicated that most CMV-associated TCR beta chains looked HLA-restricted.

Deletions cut 0 bases from V and 2 bases from J, with 9 bases between. The V gene's germline CDR1 is SGHRS and CDR2 YFSETQ. The CDR3 totals 14 residues. Sequenced material: PBMCs. The clonotype originates from a female donor in good health and CMV-seronegative. J is TRBJ2-7 and V is TRBV5-1; tentative D call: TRBD2 (6 bases). CDR3 bases: TGCGCCAGCAGCTTGGTTGGCGGGACCTACGAGCAGTACTTC. Translated: CASSLVGGTYEQYF. Based on the CDR3 plus reference TRBV5-1 and TRBJ2-7, the full variable domain is KAGVTQTPRYLIKTRGQQVTLSCSPISGHRSVSWYQQTPGQGLQFLFEYFSETQRNKGNFPGRFSGRQFSNSRSEMNVSTLELGDSALYLCASSLVGGTYEQYFGPGTRLTVT.